This entry concerns a single T cell receptor beta chain. The data belong to a study of control samples from healthy donors and cancer patients. Repertoires were generated with immunoSEQ multiplex PCR, while TCRdb's copy carries only in-frame clones and drops some. The sample has tens of thousands of clones; around 90% are singletons. The CDR3 spans 15 residues. V lost 5 bases to trimming and J lost 6 bases; unmatched junction nucleotides: 8. Germline lookup yields CDR1 SGHTA and CDR2 FQGNSA. The sample taken for sequencing was PBMCs. The TCR comes from a man aged 40-55 years with colorectal cancer. The chain is built from TRBV7-2 and TRBJ2-7; 12 bases match TRBD2. CDR3 in DNA: TGTGCCAGCAGCCCGAGACTAGCGGGGGTGGTCGAGCAGTACTTC. Translation gives CASSPRLAGVVEQYF. The full variable domain, completed using reference TRBV7-2 and TRBJ2-7, is GAGVSQSPSNKVTEKGKDVELRCDPISGHTALYWYRQSLGQGLEFLIYFQGNSAPDKSGLPSDRFSAERTGGSVSTLTIQRTQQEDSAVYLCASSPRLAGVVEQYFGPGTRLTVT.